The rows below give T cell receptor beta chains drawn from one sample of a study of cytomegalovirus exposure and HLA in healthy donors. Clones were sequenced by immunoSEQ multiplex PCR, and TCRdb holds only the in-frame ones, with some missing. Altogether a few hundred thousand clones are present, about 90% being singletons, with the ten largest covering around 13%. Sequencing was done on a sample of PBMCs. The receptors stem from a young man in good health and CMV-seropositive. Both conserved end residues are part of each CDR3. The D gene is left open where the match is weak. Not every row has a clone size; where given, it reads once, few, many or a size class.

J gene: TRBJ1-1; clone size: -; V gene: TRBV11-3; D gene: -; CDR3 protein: CASSPGTNTEAFF; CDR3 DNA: TGTGCCAGCAGCCCCGGAACGAACACTGAAGCTTTCTTT
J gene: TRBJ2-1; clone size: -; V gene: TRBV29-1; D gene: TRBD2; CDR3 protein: CSVEDLNSSGSLEQFF; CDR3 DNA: TGCAGCGTTGAAGATCTTAATTCTAGCGGGAGTCTGGAGCAGTTCTTC
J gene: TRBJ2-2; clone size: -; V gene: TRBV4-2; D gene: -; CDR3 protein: CASSQEGWQGSTGELFF; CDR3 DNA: TGTGCCAGCAGCCAAGAGGGGTGGCAGGGGTCCACCGGGGAGCTGTTTTTT
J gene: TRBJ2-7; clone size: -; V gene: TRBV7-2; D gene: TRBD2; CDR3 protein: CASSLDERGAQYF; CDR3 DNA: TGTGCCAGCAGCTTAGACGAGCGGGGGGCGCAGTACTTC
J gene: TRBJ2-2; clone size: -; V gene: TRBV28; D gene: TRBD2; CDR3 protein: CASSPRLAGGRELFF; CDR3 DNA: TGTGCCAGCAGTCCCAGACTAGCGGGAGGGCGGGAGCTGTTTTTT
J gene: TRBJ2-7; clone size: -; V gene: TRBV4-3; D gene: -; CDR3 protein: CASSRHDGAYEQYF; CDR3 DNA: TGCGCCAGCAGCCGTCACGACGGAGCCTACGAGCAGTACTTC
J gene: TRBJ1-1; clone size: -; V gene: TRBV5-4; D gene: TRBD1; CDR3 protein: CASSSAQGYTEAFF; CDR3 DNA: TGTGCCAGCAGCTCCGCACAGGGGTACACTGAAGCTTTCTTT
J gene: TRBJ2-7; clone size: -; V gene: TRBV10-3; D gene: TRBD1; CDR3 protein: CATRQGKNEQYF; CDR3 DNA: TGTGCCACTAGACAGGGGAAGAACGAGCAGTACTTC
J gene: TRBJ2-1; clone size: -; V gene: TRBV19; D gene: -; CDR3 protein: CASSIRATHNEQFF; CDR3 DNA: TGTGCCAGTAGTATACGGGCTACCCACAATGAGCAGTTCTTC
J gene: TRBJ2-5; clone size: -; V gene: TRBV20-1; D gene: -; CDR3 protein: CSARGLETQYF; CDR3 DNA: TGCAGTGCTAGGGGATTGGAGACCCAGTACTTC
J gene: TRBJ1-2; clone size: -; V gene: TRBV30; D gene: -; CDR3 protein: CARSAGAPDNYGYTF; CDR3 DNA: TGTGCCCGGAGTGCCGGAGCGCCTGATAACTATGGCTACACCTTC
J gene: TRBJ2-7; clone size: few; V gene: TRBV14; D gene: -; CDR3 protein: CASRRSGNGAEQYF; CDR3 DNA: TGTGCCAGCCGGCGGTCCGGGAATGGGGCCGAGCAGTACTTC
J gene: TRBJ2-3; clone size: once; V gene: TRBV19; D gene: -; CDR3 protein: CASSPRLSTDTQYF; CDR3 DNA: TGTGCCAGTAGTCCCCGTCTGAGCACAGATACGCAGTATTTT
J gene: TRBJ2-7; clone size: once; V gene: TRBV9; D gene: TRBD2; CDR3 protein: CASSVADSGRYEQYF; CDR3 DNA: TGTGCCAGCAGCGTAGCAGATAGCGGGAGGTACGAGCAGTACTTC
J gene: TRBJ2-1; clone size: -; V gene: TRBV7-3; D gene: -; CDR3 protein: CASSLSGDSYNEQFF; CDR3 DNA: TGTGCCAGCAGCTTATCTGGAGACTCCTACAATGAGCAGTTCTTC